This T cell receptor beta chain was obtained from a study of blood T cells in healthy people across ages. Donors were healthy Caucasian individuals from Russia aged roughly 6 to 90. A remark on this clonotype: Its antigen is still unknown.

The use of a sample-barcoded 5' primer and a J-beta primer mix characterized a second PCR of about 7 to 12 cycles. From the 5' RACE reads, TCRdb called clonotypes with MiXCR, one entry per CDR3 protein. The data contain around 1,000,000 distinct CDR3 sequences, approximately 25% of them singletons. CDR3 size: 14 residues. Trimming took off 5 bases at V and 0 bases at J, with 13 bases between the two ends. Germline CDR1 and CDR2: DFQATT and SNEGSKA (reference sequence). Study-wide results and caveats: Lack of knowledge of donor CMV status possibly confounded expanded clonotype changes.

The same sample was also used in a study of T cells of mothers and their children.

The chain has TRBV20-1 and TRBJ1-2; D possibly corresponds to TRBD1 (5 bases). The TCR comes from a girl aged 2-10 years in good health. Sequenced sample: blood. The CDR3 nucleotides read TGCAGTGCTGCCGACCTAGGGGCTAACTATGGCTACACCTTC. The encoded protein is CSAADLGANYGYTF.